Sequencing of this TCR beta chain was carried out in a study of T cell repertoires in cytomegalovirus infection. Across the whole study: Public TCR beta signatures provided an indication of both CMV infection and a matching HLA type. Study-level results: Summed frequency of public TCR beta families distinguished CMV carriers with the relevant HLA. What dominated the ex vivo response were HLA-C-restricted CMV-specific TCR beta clonotypes.

TCRdb redid the calling of the reads with MiXCR, one entry per CDR3 protein. The sample consists of some 68,000 distinct CDR3 sequences, about 23% of them appearing once. Trimming took 7 bases from V and 1 from J; bases not matched to a gene: 1. This CDR3 region has 13 residues. CDR1 is DFQATT, CDR2 SNEGSKA, per germline (reference sequence). Regarding this clonotype: Its specificity is not known.

This receptor was obtained from a human donor in good health (CMV status not recorded). Some clones in this sample may be carry-over from other donors' samples. The material sequenced was PBMCs, sequenced either directly or after in vitro stimulation (not recorded which). The chain is built from TRBV20-1 and TRBJ2-3, with 11 bases lining up with TRBD2. The CDR3 spells CSELAGGTDTQYF. The CDR3 coding sequence is TGCAGTGAACTAGCGGGAGGCACAGATACGCAGTATTTT.